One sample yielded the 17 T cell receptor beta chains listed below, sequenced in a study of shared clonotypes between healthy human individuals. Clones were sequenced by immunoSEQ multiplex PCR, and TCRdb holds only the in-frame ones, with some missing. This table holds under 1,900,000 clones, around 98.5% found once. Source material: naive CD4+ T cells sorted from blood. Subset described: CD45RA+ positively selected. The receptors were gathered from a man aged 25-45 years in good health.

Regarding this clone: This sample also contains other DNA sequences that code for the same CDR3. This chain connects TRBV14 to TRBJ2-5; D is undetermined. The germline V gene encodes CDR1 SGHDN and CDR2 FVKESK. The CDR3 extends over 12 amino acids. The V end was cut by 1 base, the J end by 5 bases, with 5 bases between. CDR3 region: CASSQVGETQYF. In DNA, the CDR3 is TGTGCCAGCAGCCAAGTCGGTGAGACCCAGTACTTC.

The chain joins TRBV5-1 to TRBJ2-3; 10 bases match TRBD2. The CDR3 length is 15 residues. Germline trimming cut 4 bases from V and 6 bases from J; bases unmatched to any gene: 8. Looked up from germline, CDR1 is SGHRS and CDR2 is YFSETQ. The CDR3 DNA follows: TGCGCCAGCAGCGGAGCGGGAGGGCCGACGGATACGCAGTATTTT. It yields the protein CASSGAGGPTDTQYF. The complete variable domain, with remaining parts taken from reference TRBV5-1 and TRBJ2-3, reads KAGVTQTPRYLIKTRGQQVTLSCSPISGHRSVSWYQQTPGQGLQFLFEYFSETQRNKGNFPGRFSGRQFSNSRSEMNVSTLELGDSALYLCASSGAGGPTDTQYFGPGTRLTVL.

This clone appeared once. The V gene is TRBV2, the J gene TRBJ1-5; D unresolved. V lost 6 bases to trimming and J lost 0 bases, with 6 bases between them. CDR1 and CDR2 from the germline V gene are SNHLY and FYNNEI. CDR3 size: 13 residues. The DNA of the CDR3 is TGTGCCAGCAGGGGCAGTAGCAATCAGCCCCAGCATTTT. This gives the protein CASRGSSNQPQHF.

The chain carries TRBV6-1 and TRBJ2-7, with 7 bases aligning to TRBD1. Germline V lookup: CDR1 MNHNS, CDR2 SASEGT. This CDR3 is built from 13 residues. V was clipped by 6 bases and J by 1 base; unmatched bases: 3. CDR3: CASRAGGSYEQYF. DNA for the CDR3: TGTGCCAGCAGGGCAGGGGGTTCCTACGAGCAGTACTTC.

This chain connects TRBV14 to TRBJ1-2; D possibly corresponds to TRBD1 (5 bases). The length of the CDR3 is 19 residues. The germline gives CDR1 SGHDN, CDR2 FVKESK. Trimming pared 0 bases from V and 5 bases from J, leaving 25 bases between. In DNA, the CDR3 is TGTGCCAGCAGCCAAGATCGGAGGCAGGGAAGTCAGACTCGTTATGGCTACACCTTC. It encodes CASSQDRRQGSQTRYGYTF.

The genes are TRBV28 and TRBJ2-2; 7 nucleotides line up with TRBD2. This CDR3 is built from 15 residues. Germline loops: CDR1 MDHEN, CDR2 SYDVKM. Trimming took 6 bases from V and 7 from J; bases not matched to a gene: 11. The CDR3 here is CASRSGLPLDGELFF. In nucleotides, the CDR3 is TGTGCCAGCAGATCGGGACTACCCTTGGACGGGGAGCTGTTTTTT.

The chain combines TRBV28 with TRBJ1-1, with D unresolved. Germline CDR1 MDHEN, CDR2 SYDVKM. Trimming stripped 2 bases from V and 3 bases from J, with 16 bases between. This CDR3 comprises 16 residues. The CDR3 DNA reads TGTGCCAGCAGTTTAGGCACATTCTCCTGGGACACTGAAGCTTTCTTT. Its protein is CASSLGTFSWDTEAFF.

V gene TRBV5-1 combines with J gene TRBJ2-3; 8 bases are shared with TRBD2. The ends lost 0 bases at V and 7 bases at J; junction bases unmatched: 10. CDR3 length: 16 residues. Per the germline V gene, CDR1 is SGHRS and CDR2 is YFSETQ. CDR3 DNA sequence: TGCGCCAGCAGCTTGGGATTCGCGGGAGGTCCCCATACGCAGTATTTT. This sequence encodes CASSLGFAGGPHTQYF.

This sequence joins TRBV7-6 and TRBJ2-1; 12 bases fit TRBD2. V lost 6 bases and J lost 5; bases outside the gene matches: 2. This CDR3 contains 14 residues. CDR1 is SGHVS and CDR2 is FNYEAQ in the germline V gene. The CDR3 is CASRGLAGHNEQFF. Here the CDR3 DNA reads TGTGCCAGCAGGGGACTAGCGGGCCACAATGAGCAGTTCTTC.

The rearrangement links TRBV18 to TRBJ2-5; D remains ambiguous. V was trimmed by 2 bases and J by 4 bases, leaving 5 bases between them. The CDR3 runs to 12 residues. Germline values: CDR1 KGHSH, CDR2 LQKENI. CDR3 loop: CASSPWSETQYF. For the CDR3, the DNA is TGTGCCAGCTCACCATGGTCAGAGACCCAGTACTTC.

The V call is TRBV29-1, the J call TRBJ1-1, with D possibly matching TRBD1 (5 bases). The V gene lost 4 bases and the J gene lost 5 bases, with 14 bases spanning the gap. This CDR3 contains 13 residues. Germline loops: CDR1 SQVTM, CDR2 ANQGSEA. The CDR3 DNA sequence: TGCAGCGTTGCGTCAGGGAGGGCTACTGAAGCTTTCTTT. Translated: CSVASGRATEAFF.

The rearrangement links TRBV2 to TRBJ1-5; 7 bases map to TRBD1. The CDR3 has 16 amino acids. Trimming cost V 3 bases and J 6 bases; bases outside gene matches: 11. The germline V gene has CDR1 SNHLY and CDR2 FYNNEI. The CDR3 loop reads CASSDPARGLGQPQHF. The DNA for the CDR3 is TGTGCCAGCAGTGACCCCGCCAGGGGGTTGGGTCAGCCCCAGCATTTT.

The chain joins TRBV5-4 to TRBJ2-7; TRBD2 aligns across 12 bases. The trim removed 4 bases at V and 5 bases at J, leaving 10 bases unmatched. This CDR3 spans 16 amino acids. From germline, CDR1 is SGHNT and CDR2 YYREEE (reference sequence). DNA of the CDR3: TGTGCCAGCAGCGCAATGCTAGCGGGAGGGCCAGACGAGCAGTACTTC. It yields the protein CASSAMLAGGPDEQYF.

This chain's CDR3 is CAWSVWGNNQPQHF. DNA for the CDR3: TGTGCCTGGAGTGTATGGGGCAACAATCAGCCCCAGCATTTT. V is TRBV30 and J is TRBJ1-5, with TRBD1 as a possible D gene (5 bases). There are 14 residues in the CDR3. Germline CDR1 reads GTSNPN; CDR2 reads SVGIG (reference sequence). V was shortened by 0 bases and J by 3 bases, with 9 bases between the two germline ends. The full variable domain, rest sourced from reference TRBV30 and TRBJ1-5, is SQTIHQWPATLVQPVGSPLSLECTVEGTSNPNLYWYRQAAGRGLQLLFYSVGIGQISSEVPQNLSASRPQDRQFILSSKKLLLSDSGFYLCAWSVWGNNQPQHFGDGTRLSIL.

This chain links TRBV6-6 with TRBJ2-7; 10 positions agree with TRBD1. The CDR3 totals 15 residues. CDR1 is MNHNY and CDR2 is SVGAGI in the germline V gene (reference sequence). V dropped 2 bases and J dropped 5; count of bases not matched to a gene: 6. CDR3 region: CASSYAGTGVDEQYF. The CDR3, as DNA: TGTGCCAGCAGTTACGCCGGGACAGGGGTAGACGAGCAGTACTTC.

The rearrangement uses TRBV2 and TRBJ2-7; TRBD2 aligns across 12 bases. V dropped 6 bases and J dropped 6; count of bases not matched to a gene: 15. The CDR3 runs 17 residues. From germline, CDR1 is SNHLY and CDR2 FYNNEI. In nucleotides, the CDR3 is TGTGCCAGCAGAAGACTAGCGGGAGAGGGGGTCGATGCCGAGCAGTACTTC. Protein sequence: CASRRLAGEGVDAEQYF. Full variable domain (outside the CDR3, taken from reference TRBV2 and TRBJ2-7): EPEVTQTPSHQVTQMGQEVILRCVPISNHLYFYWYRQILGQKVEFLVSFYNNEISEKSEIFDDQFSVERPDGSNFTLKIRSTKLEDSAMYFCASRRLAGEGVDAEQYFGPGTRLTVT.

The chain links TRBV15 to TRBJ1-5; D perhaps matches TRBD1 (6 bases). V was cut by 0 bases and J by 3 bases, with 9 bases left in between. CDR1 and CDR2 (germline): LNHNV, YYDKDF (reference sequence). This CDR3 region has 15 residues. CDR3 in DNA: TGTGCCACCAGCAGAGAGGGGGGCCCCAATCAGCCCCAGCATTTT. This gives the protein CATSREGGPNQPQHF.